This T cell receptor (beta chain) was found in a study of cytomegalovirus exposure and HLA in healthy donors. 60 Vbeta and 13 Jbeta primers were used in PCR. Original methodology: There were around 77 million unique TCR beta chains by a later count, and about 11 million of them were shared. Only in-frame clones appear in the TCRdb table, and some are missing; sequencing was by immunoSEQ multiplex PCR. That table supplies the V and J calls and clone size; D and trimming were determined from the DNA. The sample lists about 160,000 clones, under 80% occurring once. To note about this clone: Its cognate antigen is unknown.

CDR3 size: 15 residues. Germline assignment: CDR1 SGHTA and CDR2 FQGTGA. V was clipped by 4 bases and J by 6 bases; unmatched bases: 10. Overall study findings and caveats: Reported results showed that the classifier diagnosed cytomegalovirus status with high specificity and sensitivity.

This TCR derives from a man aged 40-55 years in good health and CMV-seronegative. Material for sequencing was PBMCs. The chain links TRBV7-3 to TRBJ2-7; 9 bases line up with TRBD1. Here the CDR3 reads CASSSSGTGLSEQYF. As DNA, the CDR3 is TGTGCCAGCAGCTCCTCGGGGACAGGGTTGAGCGAGCAGTACTTC.